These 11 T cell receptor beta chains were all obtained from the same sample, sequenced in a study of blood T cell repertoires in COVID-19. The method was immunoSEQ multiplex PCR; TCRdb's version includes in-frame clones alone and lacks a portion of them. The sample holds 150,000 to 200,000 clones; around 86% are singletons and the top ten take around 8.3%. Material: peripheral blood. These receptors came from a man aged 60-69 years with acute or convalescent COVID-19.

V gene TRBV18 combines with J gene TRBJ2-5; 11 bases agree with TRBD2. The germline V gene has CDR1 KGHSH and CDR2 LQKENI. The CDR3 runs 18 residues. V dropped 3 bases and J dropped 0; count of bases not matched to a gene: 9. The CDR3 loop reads CASSPGRLAGGYQETQYF. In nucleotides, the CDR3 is TGTGCCAGCTCACCCGGGAGGCTAGCGGGAGGATACCAAGAGACCCAGTACTTC.

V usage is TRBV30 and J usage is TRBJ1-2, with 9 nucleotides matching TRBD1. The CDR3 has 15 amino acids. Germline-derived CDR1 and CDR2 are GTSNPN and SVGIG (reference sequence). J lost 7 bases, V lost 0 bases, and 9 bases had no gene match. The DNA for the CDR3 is TGTGCCTGGAGTGTACCACAGGGGGCTAGGGGTGGCTACACCTTC. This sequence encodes CAWSVPQGARGGYTF.

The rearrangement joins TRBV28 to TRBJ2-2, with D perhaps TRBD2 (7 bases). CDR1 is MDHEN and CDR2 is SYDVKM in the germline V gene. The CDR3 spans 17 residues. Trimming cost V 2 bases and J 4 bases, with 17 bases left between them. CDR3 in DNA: TGTGCCAGCAGTTTAATGGGCGGGGGCGCGGGCACCGGGGAGCTGTTTTTT. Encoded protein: CASSLMGGGAGTGELFF.

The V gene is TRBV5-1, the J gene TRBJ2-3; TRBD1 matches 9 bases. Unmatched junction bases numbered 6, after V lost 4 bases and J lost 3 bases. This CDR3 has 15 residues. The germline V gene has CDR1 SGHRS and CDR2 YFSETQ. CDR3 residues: CASSPGTGMTDTQYF. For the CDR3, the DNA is TGCGCCAGCAGCCCCGGGACAGGGATGACAGATACGCAGTATTTT.

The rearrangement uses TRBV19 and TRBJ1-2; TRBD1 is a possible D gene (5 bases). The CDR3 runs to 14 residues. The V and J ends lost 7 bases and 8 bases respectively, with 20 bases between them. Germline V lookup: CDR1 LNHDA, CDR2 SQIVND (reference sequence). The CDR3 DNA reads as TGTGCCAGTACCGGAAAAGGCAGGGCGGGAGGCTACACCTTC. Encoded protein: CASTGKGRAGGYTF.

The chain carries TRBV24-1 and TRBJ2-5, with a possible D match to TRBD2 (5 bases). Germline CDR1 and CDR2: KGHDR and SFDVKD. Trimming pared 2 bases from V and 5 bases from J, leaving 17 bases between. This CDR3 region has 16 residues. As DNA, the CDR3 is TGTGCCACCAGTGATTCCCTTCACGGGGTAGGGGAGACCCAGTACTTC. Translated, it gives CATSDSLHGVGETQYF.

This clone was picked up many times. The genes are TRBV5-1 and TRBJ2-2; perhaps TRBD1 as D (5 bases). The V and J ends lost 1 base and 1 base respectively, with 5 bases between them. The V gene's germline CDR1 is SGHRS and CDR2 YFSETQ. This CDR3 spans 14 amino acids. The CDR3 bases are TGCGCCAGCAGCTTGAGGGGGAACACCGGGGAGCTGTTTTTT. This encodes CASSLRGNTGELFF.

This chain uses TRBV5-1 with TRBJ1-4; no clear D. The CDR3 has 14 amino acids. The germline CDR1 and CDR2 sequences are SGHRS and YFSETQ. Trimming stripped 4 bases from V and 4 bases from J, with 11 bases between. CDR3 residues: CASSLRSDNEKLFF. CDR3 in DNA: TGCGCCAGCAGCCTCCGCAGCGATAATGAAAAACTGTTTTTT.

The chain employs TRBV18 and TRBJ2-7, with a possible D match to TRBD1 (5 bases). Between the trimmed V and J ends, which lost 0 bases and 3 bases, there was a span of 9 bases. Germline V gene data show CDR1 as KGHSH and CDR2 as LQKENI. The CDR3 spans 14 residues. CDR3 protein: CASSPPGQSYEQYF. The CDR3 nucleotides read TGTGCCAGCTCACCACCGGGGCAGAGCTACGAGCAGTACTTC.

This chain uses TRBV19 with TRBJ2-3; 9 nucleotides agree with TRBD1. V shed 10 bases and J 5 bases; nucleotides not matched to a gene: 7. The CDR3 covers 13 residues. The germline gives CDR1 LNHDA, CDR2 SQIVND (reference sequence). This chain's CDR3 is CATKGQGQDTQYF. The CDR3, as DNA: TGTGCCACTAAGGGACAGGGCCAAGATACGCAGTATTTT.

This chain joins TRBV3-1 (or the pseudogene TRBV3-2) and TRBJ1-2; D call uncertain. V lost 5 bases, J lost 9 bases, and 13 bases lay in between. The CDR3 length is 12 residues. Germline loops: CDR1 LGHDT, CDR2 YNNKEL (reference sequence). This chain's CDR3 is CASSYLDGSYTF. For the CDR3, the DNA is TGTGCCAGCAGCTACCTGGACGGGAGCTACACCTTC.